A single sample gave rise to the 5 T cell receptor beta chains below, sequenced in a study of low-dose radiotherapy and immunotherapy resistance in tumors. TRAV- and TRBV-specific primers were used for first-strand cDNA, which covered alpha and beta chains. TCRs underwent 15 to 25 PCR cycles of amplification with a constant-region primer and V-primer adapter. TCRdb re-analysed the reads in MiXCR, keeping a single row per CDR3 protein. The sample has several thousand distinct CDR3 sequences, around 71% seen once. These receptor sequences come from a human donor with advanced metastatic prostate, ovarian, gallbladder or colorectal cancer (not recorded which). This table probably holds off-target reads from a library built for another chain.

The CDR3 DNA reads as TGTGCCAGCAGTTCGGGCGTCTCTGGGGCCAACGTCCTGACTTTC. Its translation is CASSSGVSGANVLTF. The rearrangement joins TRBV6-5 to TRBJ2-6; D unclear. Per the germline V gene, CDR1 is MNHEY and CDR2 is SVGAGI. Trimming stripped 4 bases from V and 0 bases from J, with 7 bases between. The CDR3 spans 15 residues.

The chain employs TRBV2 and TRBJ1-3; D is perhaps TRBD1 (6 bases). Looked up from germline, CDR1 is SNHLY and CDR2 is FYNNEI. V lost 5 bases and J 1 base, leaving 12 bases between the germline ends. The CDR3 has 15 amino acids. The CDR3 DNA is TGTGCCAGCAGTACTGGACAGTATTCTGGAAACACCATATATTTT. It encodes CASSTGQYSGNTIYF. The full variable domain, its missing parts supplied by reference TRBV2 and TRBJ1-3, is EPEVTQTPSHQVTQMGQEVILRCVPISNHLYFYWYRQILGQKVEFLVSFYNNEISEKSEIFDDQFSVERPDGSNFTLKIRSTKLEDSAMYFCASSTGQYSGNTIYFGEGSWLTVV.

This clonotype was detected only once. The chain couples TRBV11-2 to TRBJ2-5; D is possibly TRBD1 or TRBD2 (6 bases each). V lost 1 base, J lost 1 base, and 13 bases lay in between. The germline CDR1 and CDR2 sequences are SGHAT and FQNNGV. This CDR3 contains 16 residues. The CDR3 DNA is TGTGCCAGCAGCTTAGGGGGGCTAGCGTCCCAAGAGACCCAGTACTTC. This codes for CASSLGGLASQETQYF.

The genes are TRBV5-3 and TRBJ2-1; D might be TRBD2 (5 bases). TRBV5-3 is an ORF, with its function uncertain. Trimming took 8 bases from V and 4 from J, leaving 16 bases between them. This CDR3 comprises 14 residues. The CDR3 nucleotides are TGTGCCAGCAAGAGGGAGACCCTTTACAATGAGCAGTTCTTC. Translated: CASKRETLYNEQFF.

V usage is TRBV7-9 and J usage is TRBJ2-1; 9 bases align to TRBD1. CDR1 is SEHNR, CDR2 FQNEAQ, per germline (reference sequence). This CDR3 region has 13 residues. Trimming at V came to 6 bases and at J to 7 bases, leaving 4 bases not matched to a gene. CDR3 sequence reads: CASRSGQGNEQFF. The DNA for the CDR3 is TGTGCCAGCAGGTCCGGACAGGGGAATGAGCAGTTCTTC. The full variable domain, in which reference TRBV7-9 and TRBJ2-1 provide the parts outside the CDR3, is DTGVSQNPRHKITKRGQNVTFRCDPISEHNRLYWYRQTLGQGPEFLTYFQNEAQLEKSRLLSDRFSAERPKGSFSTLEIQRTEQGDSAMYLCASRSGQGNEQFFGPGTRLTVL.